These T cell receptor beta chains were read from a single sample in a study of blood T cells in healthy people across ages. TCRdb re-called the 5' RACE reads through MiXCR, storing one row per CDR3 protein. Of nearly 1 million distinct CDR3 sequences detected, roughly half appear once; the ten largest clones hold about 20%. Sequencing used blood. The receptors were sampled from a woman aged 55-69 years in good health. Each CDR3 is given with its conserved first and last residue. Each record gives: D gene, J gene, V gene, clone size, CDR3 protein, CDR3 DNA. The D gene is left open where the match is weak. Clone size is stated in some rows and not others, as once, few, many or a class when expanded.

>.|TRBJ1-1|TRBV29-1|few
CSVGTYTEAFF
TGCAGCGTTGGTACATACACTGAAGCTTTCTTT
>TRBD1|TRBJ1-5|TRBV20-1|.
CSAPPTGGMGQPQHF
TGCAGTGCTCCTCCCACAGGGGGAATGGGACAGCCCCAGCATTTT
>TRBD1|TRBJ2-3|TRBV10-1|.
CASSDPGGWGTDTQYF
TGCGCCAGCAGTGACCCAGGGGGATGGGGCACAGATACGCAGTATTTT
>.|TRBJ2-7|TRBV6-5|.
CASSYLASGYEQYF
TGTGCCAGCAGTTACTTGGCTTCCGGATACGAGCAGTACTTC
>.|TRBJ2-5|TRBV4-3|few
CASSQDVEGGETQYF
TGCGCCAGCAGCCAAGATGTGGAGGGTGGCGAGACCCAGTACTTC
>.|TRBJ2-7|TRBV7-9|few
CASSLAGQGTYEQYF
TGTGCCAGCAGCTTAGCTGGTCAGGGGACCTACGAGCAGTACTTC
>TRBD1|TRBJ1-6|TRBV5-1|few
CASSLAGTGYSPLHF
TGCGCCAGCAGCTTGGCCGGGACAGGTTATTCACCCCTCCACTTT
>.|TRBJ1-1|TRBV28|.
CASSLYPGVPEAFF
TGTGCCAGCAGTTTATACCCGGGGGTGCCTGAAGCTTTCTTT
>.|TRBJ2-5|TRBV20-1|few
CSPGSLGETQYF
TGCAGTCCCGGGAGCCTGGGGGAGACCCAGTACTTC
>TRBD2|TRBJ2-2|TRBV7-6|.
CASSDPLGGGRNKLFF
TGTGCCAGCAGCGATCCCCTCGGGGGCGGGAGGAACAAGCTGTTTTTT
>.|TRBJ2-3|TRBV27|few
CASSGWVMDTQYF
TGTGCCAGCAGTGGGTGGGTGATGGATACGCAGTATTTT
>.|TRBJ1-1|TRBV29-1|.
CSVGWGENTEAFF
TGCAGCGTTGGTTGGGGAGAGAACACTGAAGCTTTCTTT
>.|TRBJ2-3|TRBV12-3/TRBV12-4|.
CASSSARGRALAQYF
TGTGCCAGCAGTTCCGCGAGGGGGAGAGCACTTGCGCAGTATTTT
>.|TRBJ1-5|TRBV7-6|.
CASSWHRNQPQHF
TGTGCCAGCAGCTGGCACAGAAATCAGCCCCAGCATTTT
>.|TRBJ1-4|TRBV25-1|.
CASSGRTAREKLFF
TGTGCCAGCAGTGGCAGGACGGCCCGTGAAAAACTGTTTTTT
>.|TRBJ2-3|TRBV3-1|few
CASSPLQLATDTQYF
TGTGCCAGCAGCCCTCTCCAACTAGCTACAGATACGCAGTATTTT
>TRBD1|TRBJ2-1|TRBV15|.
CATGRATGTGNNEQFF
TGTGCCACCGGCAGAGCCACCGGGACAGGAAACAATGAGCAGTTCTTC
>TRBD2|TRBJ2-7|TRBV27|.
CASRASGRRYEQYF
TGTGCCAGCAGGGCTAGCGGGAGACGGTACGAGCAGTACTTC
>TRBD2|TRBJ2-7|TRBV24-1|few
CAPQRELGEQYF
TGTGCCCCCCAGCGGGAGCTAGGGGAGCAGTACTTC
>.|TRBJ1-5|TRBV2|.
CTSSEAGRGYSNQPQHF
TGTACCAGCAGTGAAGCAGGCAGGGGATATAGCAATCAGCCCCAGCATTTT
>.|TRBJ1-1|TRBV28|.
CASKRGGTGGTEAFF
TGTGCCAGCAAACGGGGGGGCACCGGGGGGACTGAAGCTTTCTTT
>TRBD2|TRBJ2-3|TRBV28|few
CASSSPDSSVGREPDTQYF
TGTGCCAGCAGTTCACCTGACTCTAGCGTCGGGAGGGAGCCAGATACGCAGTATTTT
>TRBD1|TRBJ1-5|TRBV6-1|once
CASKRQGRNQPQHF
TGTGCCAGCAAACGACAGGGTCGAAATCAGCCCCAGCATTTT
>.|TRBJ2-7|TRBV5-1|.
CASSSAGRTYEQYF
TGCGCCAGCAGCTCGGCAGGGAGGACCTACGAGCAGTACTTC
>.|TRBJ2-5|TRBV7-2|few
CASSKQGQIQETQYF
TGTGCCAGCAGCAAACAGGGTCAGATTCAAGAGACCCAGTACTTC
>.|TRBJ2-7|TRBV5-4|.
CASSLDGTPLNEQYF
TGTGCCAGCAGCTTGGATGGGACCCCCCTCAACGAGCAGTACTTC
>.|TRBJ2-4|TRBV28|.
CASSQQGFKNIQYF
TGTGCCAGCAGCCAACAGGGTTTCAAAAACATTCAGTACTTC
>.|TRBJ2-2|TRBV29-1|.
CSVVMDTGELFF
TGCAGCGTTGTGATGGATACCGGGGAGCTGTTTTTT
>.|TRBJ2-5|TRBV7-9|few
CASSLGSAALKETQYF
TGTGCCAGCAGCTTAGGTTCAGCAGCCCTAAAAGAGACCCAGTACTTC
>.|TRBJ2-7|TRBV27|.
CASSLAGLFYEQYF
TGTGCCAGCAGTTTAGCCGGACTTTTTTACGAGCAGTACTTC
>.|TRBJ1-1|TRBV7-2|few
CASSLASGNTEAFF
TGTGCCAGCAGCTTAGCGAGCGGGAACACTGAAGCTTTCTTT
>.|TRBJ2-3|TRBV27|.
CASIYTDTQYF
TGTGCCAGCATCTACACAGATACGCAGTATTTT
>.|TRBJ1-5|TRBV29-1|.
CSVRDGGNQPQHF
TGCAGCGTCAGGGATGGAGGCAATCAGCCCCAGCATTTT
>.|TRBJ2-7|TRBV10-3|.
CAISELGYNEQYF
TGTGCCATCAGTGAGTTGGGCTACAATGAGCAGTACTTC
>.|TRBJ2-3|TRBV5-1|.
CASSSRLGGIVDTQYF
TGCGCCAGCAGCTCCAGACTAGGAGGCATTGTGGATACGCAGTATTTT
>TRBD2|TRBJ2-2|TRBV7-2|.
CASSLGRGLAGTTGELFF
TGTGCCAGCAGCTTAGGAAGGGGACTAGCGGGGACCACCGGGGAGCTGTTTTTT
>.|TRBJ2-2|TRBV5-1|.
CASSPIQGEAGELFF
TGCGCCAGCAGCCCTATCCAGGGCGAGGCCGGGGAGCTGTTTTTT
>TRBD2|TRBJ2-7|TRBV12-3/TRBV12-4|.
CASSLNLAGGSRTYEQYF
TGTGCCAGCAGTTTAAACTTAGCGGGAGGATCTCGAACCTACGAGCAGTACTTC
>TRBD2|TRBJ2-4|TRBV7-2|.
CASSSKRDYDQTVQYF
TGTGCCAGCAGCTCCAAGCGGGACTACGACCAAACAGTTCAGTACTTC
>TRBD1|TRBJ2-1|TRBV11-3|.
CASSLDALDRGHEQFF
TGTGCCAGCAGCTTAGACGCACTTGACAGGGGGCATGAGCAGTTCTTC
>TRBD2|TRBJ2-4|TRBV28|.
CASSDSGMHKNIQYF
TGTGCCAGCAGTGACAGCGGGATGCACAAAAACATTCAGTACTTC
>.|TRBJ2-3|TRBV20-1|.
CSARGRVRALSDTQYF
TGCAGTGCTAGAGGAAGGGTCAGGGCCTTGTCGGATACGCAGTATTTT
>TRBD2|TRBJ2-5|TRBV5-1|.
CASRKGLAGAVVDNEQYF
TGCGCCAGCCGAAAGGGACTAGCGGGAGCAGTTGTCGACAATGAGCAGTACTTC